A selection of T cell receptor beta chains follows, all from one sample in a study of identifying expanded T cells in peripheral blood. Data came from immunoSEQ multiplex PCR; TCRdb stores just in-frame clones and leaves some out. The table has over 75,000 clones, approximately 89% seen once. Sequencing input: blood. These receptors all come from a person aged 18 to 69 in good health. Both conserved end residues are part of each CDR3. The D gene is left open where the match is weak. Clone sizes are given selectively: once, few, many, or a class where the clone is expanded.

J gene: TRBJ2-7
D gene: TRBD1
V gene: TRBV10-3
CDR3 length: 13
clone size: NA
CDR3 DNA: TGTGCCATCAGGACAGGGGAAAGACTCGAGCAGTACTTC
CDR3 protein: CAIRTGERLEQYF

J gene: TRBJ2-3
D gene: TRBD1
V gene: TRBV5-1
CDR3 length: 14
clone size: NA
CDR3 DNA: TGCGCCAGCAGCTATCAGGGGGAATCAGATACGCAGTATTTT
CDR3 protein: CASSYQGESDTQYF

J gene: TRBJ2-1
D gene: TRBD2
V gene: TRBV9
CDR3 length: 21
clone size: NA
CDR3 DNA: TGTGCCAGCAGCCCCAATTTTGGGGGACTAGCGGGGGCCGGGTCCTACAATGAGCAGTTCTTC
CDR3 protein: CASSPNFGGLAGAGSYNEQFF

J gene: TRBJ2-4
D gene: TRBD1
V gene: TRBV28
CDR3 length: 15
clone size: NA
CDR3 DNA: TGTGCCAGCAGTCAAAGGGACAGTGTAAAAAACATTCAGTACTTC
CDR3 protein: CASSQRDSVKNIQYF

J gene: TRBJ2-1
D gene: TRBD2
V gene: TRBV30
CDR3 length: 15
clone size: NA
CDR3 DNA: TGTGCCTGGAGCGTATTAGCGGGAGGCTACAATGAGCAGTTCTTC
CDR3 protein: CAWSVLAGGYNEQFF

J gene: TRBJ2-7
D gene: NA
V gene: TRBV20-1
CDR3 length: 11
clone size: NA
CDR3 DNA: TGCAGTGCTCCCCTTTTGTACGAGCAGTACTTC
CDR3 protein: CSAPLLYEQYF

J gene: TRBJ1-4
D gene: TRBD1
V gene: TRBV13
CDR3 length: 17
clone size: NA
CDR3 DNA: TGTGCCAGCAGCGCAAAACAGGGGACGGCAACTAATGAAAAACTGTTTTTT
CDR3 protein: CASSAKQGTATNEKLFF

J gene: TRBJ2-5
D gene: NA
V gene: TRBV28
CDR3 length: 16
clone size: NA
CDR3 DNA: TGTGCCAGCAGTTCCCCCCCAGGAACCCAGTGGGAGACCCAGTACTTC
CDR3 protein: CASSSPPGTQWETQYF

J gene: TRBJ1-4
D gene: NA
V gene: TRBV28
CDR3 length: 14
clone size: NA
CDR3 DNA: TGTGCCAGCAGTTTATACAGAAATACCGAAAAACTGTTTTTT
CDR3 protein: CASSLYRNTEKLFF

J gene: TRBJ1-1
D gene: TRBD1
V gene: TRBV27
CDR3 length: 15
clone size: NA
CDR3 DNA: TGTGCCAGCAGTTCTAGACAGGGGGCTTTCACTGAAGCTTTCTTT
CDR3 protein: CASSSRQGAFTEAFF

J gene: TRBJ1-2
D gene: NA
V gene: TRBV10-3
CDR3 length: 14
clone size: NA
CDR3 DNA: TGTGCCATCAGGGGGGACACGGCCAACTATGGCTACACCTTC
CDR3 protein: CAIRGDTANYGYTF

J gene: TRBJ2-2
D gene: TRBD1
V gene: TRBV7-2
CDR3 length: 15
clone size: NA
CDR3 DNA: TGTGCCAGCAGCGACGGGACAGGGTATGCCGGGGAGCTGTTTTTT
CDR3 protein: CASSDGTGYAGELFF

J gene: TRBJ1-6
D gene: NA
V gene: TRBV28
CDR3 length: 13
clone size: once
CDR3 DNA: TGTGCCAGCAGCACCGGGAAGAATTCACCCCTCCACTTT
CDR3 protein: CASSTGKNSPLHF

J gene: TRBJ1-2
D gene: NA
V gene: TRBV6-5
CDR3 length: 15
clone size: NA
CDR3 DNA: TGTGCCAGCAGTTCCCCCGCGAGGAACGTGGAAGGCTACACCTTC
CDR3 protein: CASSSPARNVEGYTF

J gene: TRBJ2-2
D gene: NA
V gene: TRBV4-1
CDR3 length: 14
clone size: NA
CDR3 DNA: TGCGCCAGCAGCCTGGGGATTCGGACCGGGGAGCTGTTTTTT
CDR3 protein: CASSLGIRTGELFF

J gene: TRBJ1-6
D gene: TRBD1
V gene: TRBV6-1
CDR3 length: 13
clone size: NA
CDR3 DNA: TGTGCCCAAGGGGGCGAAAGTAGTTCACCCCTCCACTTT
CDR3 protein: CAQGGESSSPLHF

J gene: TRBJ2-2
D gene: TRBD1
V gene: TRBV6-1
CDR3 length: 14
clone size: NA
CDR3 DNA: TGTGCCAGCAGACGACAGGGGAACACCGGGGAGCTGTTTTTT
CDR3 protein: CASRRQGNTGELFF

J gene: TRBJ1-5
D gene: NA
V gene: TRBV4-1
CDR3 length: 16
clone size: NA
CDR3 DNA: TGCGCCAGCAGCCAAGATGGCAACTCCTTTAAGCAGCCCCAGCATTTT
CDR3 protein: CASSQDGNSFKQPQHF

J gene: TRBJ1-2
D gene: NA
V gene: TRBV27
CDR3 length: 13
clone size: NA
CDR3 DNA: TGTGCCAGCAGTTTGGTAGGGGGAGGGGGCTACACCTTC
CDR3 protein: CASSLVGGGGYTF

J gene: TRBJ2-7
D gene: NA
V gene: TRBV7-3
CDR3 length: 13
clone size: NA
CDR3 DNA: TGTGCCAGCAGCTCGGACAGCTCCTACGAGCAGTACTTC
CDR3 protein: CASSSDSSYEQYF

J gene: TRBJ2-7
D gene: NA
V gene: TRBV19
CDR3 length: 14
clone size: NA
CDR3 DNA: TGTGCCAGTAGTATGGGGGCCAGCTCCTACGAGCAGTACTTC
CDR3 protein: CASSMGASSYEQYF

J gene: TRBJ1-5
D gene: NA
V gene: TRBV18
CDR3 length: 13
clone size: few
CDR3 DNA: TGTGCCAGCTCACGGGCCGAGAATCAGCCCCAGCATTTT
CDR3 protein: CASSRAENQPQHF

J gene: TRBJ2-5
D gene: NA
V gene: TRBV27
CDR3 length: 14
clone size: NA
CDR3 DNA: TGTGCCAGCAGTTTAAGGGGTGTCGGGGAGACCCAGTACTTC
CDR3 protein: CASSLRGVGETQYF

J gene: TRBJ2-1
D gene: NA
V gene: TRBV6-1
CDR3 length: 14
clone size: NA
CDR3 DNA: TGTGCCAGCAGTAGCGGTTGGGAAGTCAATGAGCAGTTCTTC
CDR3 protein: CASSSGWEVNEQFF

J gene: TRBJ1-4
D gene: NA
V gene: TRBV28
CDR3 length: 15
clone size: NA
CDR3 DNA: TGTGCCAGCACCGAGATAAGTATCCATAATGAAAAACTGTTTTTT
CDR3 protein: CASTEISIHNEKLFF

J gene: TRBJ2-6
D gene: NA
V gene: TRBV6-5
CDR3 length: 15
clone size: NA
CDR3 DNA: TGTGCCAGCAGTTACGGAGTCTCTGGGGCCAACGTCCTGACTTTC
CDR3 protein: CASSYGVSGANVLTF

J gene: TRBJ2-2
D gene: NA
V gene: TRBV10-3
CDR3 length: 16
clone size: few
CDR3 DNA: TGTGCCACTAACTCCGGGACACAAATATACACCGGGGAGCTGTTTTTT
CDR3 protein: CATNSGTQIYTGELFF

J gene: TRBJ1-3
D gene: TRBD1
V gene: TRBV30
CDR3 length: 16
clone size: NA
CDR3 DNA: TGTGCCTGGAGGAGCGGGACAGCGGTCTCTGGAAACACCATATATTTT
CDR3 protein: CAWRSGTAVSGNTIYF

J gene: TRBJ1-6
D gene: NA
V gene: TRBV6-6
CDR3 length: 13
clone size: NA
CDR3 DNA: TGTGCCAGCAGTTACTCCGGTCGGCCACCCCTCCACTTT
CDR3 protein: CASSYSGRPPLHF

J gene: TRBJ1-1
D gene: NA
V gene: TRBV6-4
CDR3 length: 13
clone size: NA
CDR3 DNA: TGTGCCAGCAGTGACGGAGAGAACACTGAAGCTTTCTTT
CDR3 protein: CASSDGENTEAFF

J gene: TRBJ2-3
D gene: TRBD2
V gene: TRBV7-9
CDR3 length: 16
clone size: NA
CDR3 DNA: TGTGCCAGCAGCCGTCCCGGGACTAACGGCACAGATACGCAGTATTTT
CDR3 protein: CASSRPGTNGTDTQYF

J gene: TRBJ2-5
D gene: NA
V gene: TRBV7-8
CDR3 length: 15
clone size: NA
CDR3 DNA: TGTGCCAGCAGCCCAGGGGGGGGAGACCTGGAGACCCAGTACTTC
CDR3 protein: CASSPGGGDLETQYF

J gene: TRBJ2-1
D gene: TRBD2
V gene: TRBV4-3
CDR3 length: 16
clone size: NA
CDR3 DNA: TGCGCCAGCAGCCAAGACGCGACTAGCGGCTACAATGAGCAGTTCTTC
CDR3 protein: CASSQDATSGYNEQFF

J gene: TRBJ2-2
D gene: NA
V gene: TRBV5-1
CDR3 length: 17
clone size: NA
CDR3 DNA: TGCGCCAGCAGCACTCTCGGCGGCCCCCCCTCCACCGGGGAGCTGTTTTTT
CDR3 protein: CASSTLGGPPSTGELFF

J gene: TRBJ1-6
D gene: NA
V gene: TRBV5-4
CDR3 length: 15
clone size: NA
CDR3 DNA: TGTGCCAGCAGCTTGGACCCAGTGACAGATTCACCCCTCCACTTT
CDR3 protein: CASSLDPVTDSPLHF

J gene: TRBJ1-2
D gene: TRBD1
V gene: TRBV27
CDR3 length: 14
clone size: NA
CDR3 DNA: TGTGCCAGCAGTTCCCGGGACAGGGCCCATGGCTACACCTTC
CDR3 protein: CASSSRDRAHGYTF

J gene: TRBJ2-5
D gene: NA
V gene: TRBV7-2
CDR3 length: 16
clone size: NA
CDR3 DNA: TGTGCCAGCAGCTCGATTGGGGGCAGGTACCAAGAGACCCAGTACTTC
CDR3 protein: CASSSIGGRYQETQYF

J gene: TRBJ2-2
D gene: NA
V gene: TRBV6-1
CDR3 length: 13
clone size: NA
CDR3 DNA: TGTGCCAGCGCCCGGGGTCTGGGCGGGGAGCTGTTTTTT
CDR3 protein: CASARGLGGELFF

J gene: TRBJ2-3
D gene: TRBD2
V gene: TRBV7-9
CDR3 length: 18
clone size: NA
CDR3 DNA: TGTGCCAGCAGCTTAGGATCGGGACTAGCGGGGGCCACAGATACGCAGTATTTT
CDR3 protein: CASSLGSGLAGATDTQYF

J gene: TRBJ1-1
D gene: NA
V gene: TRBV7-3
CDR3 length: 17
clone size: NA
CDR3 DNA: TGTGCCAGCAGCGTAGGGACTGGGGGCTTAGAATCCACTGAAGCTTTCTTT
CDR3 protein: CASSVGTGGLESTEAFF

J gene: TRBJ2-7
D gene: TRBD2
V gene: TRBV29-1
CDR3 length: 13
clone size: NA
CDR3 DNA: TGCAGCGCCGGAGGGGAGGGGTTCTACGAGCAGTACTTC
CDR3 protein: CSAGGEGFYEQYF

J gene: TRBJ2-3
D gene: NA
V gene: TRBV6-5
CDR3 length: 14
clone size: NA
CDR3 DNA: TGTGCCAGCAGTTACTCGGCAGAGGCAGATACGCAGTATTTT
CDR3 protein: CASSYSAEADTQYF

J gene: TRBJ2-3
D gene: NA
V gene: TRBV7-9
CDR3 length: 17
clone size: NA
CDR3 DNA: TGTGCCAGCAGCTCACCGGTAGGCAGGGCCGGCGCAGATACGCAGTATTTT
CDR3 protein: CASSSPVGRAGADTQYF

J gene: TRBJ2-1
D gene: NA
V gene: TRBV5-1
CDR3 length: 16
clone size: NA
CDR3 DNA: TGCGCCAGCAGCTTGGGCGTGGACCCAGGCGGCAATGAGCAGTTCTTC
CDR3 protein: CASSLGVDPGGNEQFF

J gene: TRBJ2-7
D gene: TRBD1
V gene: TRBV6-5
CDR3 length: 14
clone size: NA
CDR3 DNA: TGTGCCAGCAGTTACCGGACAGGGGGGTACGAGCAGTACTTC
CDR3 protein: CASSYRTGGYEQYF

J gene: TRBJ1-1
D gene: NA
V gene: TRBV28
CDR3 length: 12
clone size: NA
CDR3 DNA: TGTGCCAGCAGTTTACCAAACACTGAAGCTTTCTTT
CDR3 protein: CASSLPNTEAFF

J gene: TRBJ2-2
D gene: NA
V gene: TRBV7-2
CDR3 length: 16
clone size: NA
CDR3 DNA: TGCGCCAGCAGCTTAGATCCAGGAGCGAACACCGGGGAGCTGTTTTTT
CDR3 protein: CASSLDPGANTGELFF

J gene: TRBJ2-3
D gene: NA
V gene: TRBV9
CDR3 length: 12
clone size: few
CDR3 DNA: TGTGCCAGCAGCGTAGGTACAGATACGCAGTATTTT
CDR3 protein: CASSVGTDTQYF

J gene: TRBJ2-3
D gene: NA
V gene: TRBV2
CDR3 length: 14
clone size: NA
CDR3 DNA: TGTGCCAGCAGTGAAAATTACGGAGCAGATACGCAGTATTTT
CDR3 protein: CASSENYGADTQYF

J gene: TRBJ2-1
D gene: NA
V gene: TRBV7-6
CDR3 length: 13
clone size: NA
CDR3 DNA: TGTGCCAGCAGCTTAGAGGCCGACAATGAGCAGTTCTTC
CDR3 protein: CASSLEADNEQFF

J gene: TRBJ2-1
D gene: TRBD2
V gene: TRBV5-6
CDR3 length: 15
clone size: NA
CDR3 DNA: TGTGCCAGCAGCCCCGCCGCTAGCGGGGTTAATGAGCAGTTCTTC
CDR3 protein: CASSPAASGVNEQFF

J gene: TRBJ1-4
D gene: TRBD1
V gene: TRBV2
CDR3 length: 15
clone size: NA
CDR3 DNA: TGTGCCAGCAGGGACAGGGGGTTGTCTAATGAAAAACTGTTTTTT
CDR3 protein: CASRDRGLSNEKLFF

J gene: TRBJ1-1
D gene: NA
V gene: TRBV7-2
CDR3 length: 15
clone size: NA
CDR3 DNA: TGTGCCAGCAGCTTGGGGCCCCGGGGGTACACTGAAGCTTTCTTT
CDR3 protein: CASSLGPRGYTEAFF

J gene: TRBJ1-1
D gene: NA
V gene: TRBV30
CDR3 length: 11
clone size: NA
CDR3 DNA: TGTGCCTGGATCGGGGCCACTGAAGCTTTCTTT
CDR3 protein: CAWIGATEAFF

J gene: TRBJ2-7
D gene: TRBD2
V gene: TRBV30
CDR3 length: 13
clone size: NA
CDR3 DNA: TGTGCCTGGAGCGTCGGGGGGGCTTACGAGCAGTACTTC
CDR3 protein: CAWSVGGAYEQYF

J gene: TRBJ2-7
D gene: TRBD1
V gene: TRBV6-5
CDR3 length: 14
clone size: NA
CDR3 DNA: TGTGCCAGCAGTTACTACAGGGGGCCGAACGAGCAGTACTTC
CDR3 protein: CASSYYRGPNEQYF

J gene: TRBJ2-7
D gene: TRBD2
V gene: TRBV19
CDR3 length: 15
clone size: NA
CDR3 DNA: TGTGCCAGTATCATAGCGGGGGAGAGCTCCTACGAGCAGTACTTC
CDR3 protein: CASIIAGESSYEQYF

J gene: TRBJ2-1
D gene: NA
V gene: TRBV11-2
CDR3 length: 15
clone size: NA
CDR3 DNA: TGTGCCAGCAGCTTAGATCAAGGACAGCACAATGAGCAGTTCTTC
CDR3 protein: CASSLDQGQHNEQFF

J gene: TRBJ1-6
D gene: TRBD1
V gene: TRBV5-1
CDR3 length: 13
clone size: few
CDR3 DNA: TGCGCCAGCAGCAGGACAGGGAGATCACCCCTCCACTTT
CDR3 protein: CASSRTGRSPLHF